The 30 T cell receptor beta chains listed next were all sequenced from one sample in a study of cytomegalovirus exposure and HLA in healthy donors. Primers included in the PCR were 60 Vbeta and 13 Jbeta primers. Clones were read by immunoSEQ multiplex PCR, and TCRdb kept only the in-frame ones, dropping some. The sample comprises over 85,000 clones, roughly four fifths of which are singletons, and less than 4.5% rests with the top ten. Sequencing was done on a sample of PBMCs. The receptors stem from a man between 35 and 55 years old in good health and CMV-seronegative.

The J gene is TRBJ1-2, the V gene TRBV6-5; the D is unclear. The CDR3 consists of 13 residues. Germline V gene lookup returns CDR1 MNHEY and CDR2 SVGAGI. Trimming shortened V by 6 bases and J by 3 bases, and 11 bases separated the two germline ends. The CDR3 DNA reads TGTGCCAGCAGCCAGTTCGGGGACTATGGCTACACCTTC. It specifies CASSQFGDYGYTF.

The V and J genes are TRBV4-1 and TRBJ2-3; 14 bases fit TRBD2. The V gene's germline CDR1 is MGHRA and CDR2 YSYEKL. This CDR3 spans 18 amino acids. V shed 4 bases, J shed 1 base, and the junction held 7 bases outside the gene matches. For the CDR3, the DNA is TGCGCCAGCAGCCCTCCCCCGGGACTAGCGGGAGGCACAGATACGCAGTATTTT. Protein sequence: CASSPPPGLAGGTDTQYF.

The chain recombines TRBV9 with TRBJ2-2; D uncertain. Trimming cost V 2 bases and J 7 bases, with 24 bases left between them. Germline V gene data show CDR1 as SGDLS and CDR2 as YYNGEE. CDR3 length: 18 residues. The CDR3 bases are TGTGCCAGCAGCGTTTTTGAAGCGAGCTTCTTGGAGAACGGGGAGCTGTTTTTT. It encodes CASSVFEASFLENGELFF. Supplemented by reference TRBV9 and TRBJ2-2, the full variable domain reads DSGVTQTPKHLITATGQRVTLRCSPRSGDLSVYWYQQSLDQGLQFLIQYYNGEERAKGNILERFSAQQFPDLHSELNLSSLELGDSALYFCASSVFEASFLENGELFFGEGSRLTVL.

The V gene is TRBV28, the J gene TRBJ1-4, with 8 bases that match TRBD1. Germline values: CDR1 MDHEN, CDR2 SYDVKM. This CDR3 comprises 17 residues. V trimming: 2 bases; J trimming: 8 bases; junction bases outside the gene matches: 13. CDR3 DNA: TGTGCCAGCAGTTTAGGGCTACGGACAGGGAGGTACGAAAAACTGTTTTTT. It yields the protein CASSLGLRTGRYEKLFF.

This clone was detected once. The sample has other DNA sequences that encode this CDR3 too. The V gene is TRBV27, the J gene TRBJ1-2; D is uncertain. Looked up from germline, CDR1 is MNHEY and CDR2 is SMNVEV (reference sequence). Trimming pared 2 bases from V and 0 bases from J, leaving 7 bases between. This CDR3 comprises 14 residues. CDR3 loop: CASSLGGSNYGYTF. The CDR3 DNA reads TGTGCCAGCAGTTTAGGAGGGTCTAACTATGGCTACACCTTC.

The V call is TRBV5-4, the J call TRBJ1-1, with D perhaps matching TRBD1 (5 bases). There are 17 residues in the CDR3. Germline CDR1 is SGHNT and CDR2 is YYREEE (reference sequence). Trimming stripped 2 bases from V and 0 bases from J, with 17 bases between. The CDR3 bases are TGTGCCAGCAGCTTTCGACAGAGCACACTCATGAACACTGAAGCTTTCTTT. Amino acids: CASSFRQSTLMNTEAFF.

The J gene is TRBJ2-7, the V gene TRBV5-4, with D hard to call. The V end lost 0 bases, the J end lost 2 bases, and 9 bases lay between the germline ends. This CDR3 region has 14 residues. Per germline, CDR1 SGHNT and CDR2 YYREEE (reference sequence). CDR3: CASSLDSPTYEQYF. CDR3 coding DNA: TGTGCCAGCAGCTTGGACTCCCCGACCTACGAGCAGTACTTC.

A remark on this clone: Because it lacks the conserved phenylalanine or tryptophan at the end, this CDR3 is likely a read error. The V and J genes are TRBV5-6 and TRBJ1-4; 8 bases fit TRBD1. V lost 0 bases and J lost 7; bases outside the gene matches: 5. Per germline, CDR1 SGHDT and CDR2 YYEEEE. The CDR3 has 15 amino acids. The CDR3 sequence: CASSLGTGGSEKLFV. DNA for the CDR3: TGTGCCAGCAGCTTGGGCACAGGGGGTAGTGAAAAACTGTTTGTT.

There are a few counts of this clone. The chain recombines TRBV5-4 with TRBJ2-3, with D possibly TRBD2 on 6 matching bases. Trimming took off 5 bases at V and 4 bases at J, with 11 bases between the two ends. The germline V gene encodes CDR1 SGHNT and CDR2 YYREEE (reference sequence). CDR3 size: 13 residues. The CDR3 nucleotides are TGTGCCAGCAGACCCGGGACTTCAGATACGCAGTATTTT. Translating it yields CASRPGTSDTQYF.

The chain is built from TRBV5-4 and TRBJ1-1; TRBD1 is a possible D gene (5 bases). V shed 5 bases and J shed 7 bases, with 12 bases lying between them. Germline V gene sequence: CDR1 SGHNT, CDR2 YYREEE (reference sequence). The CDR3 loop spans 12 amino acids. The CDR3 nucleotides are TGTGCCAGCAGATCCGGGACTCATGAAGCTTTCTTT. Translated, it gives CASRSGTHEAFF.

The chain recombines TRBV11-3 with TRBJ2-7; 7 bases map to TRBD1. CDR1 and CDR2 from the germline V gene are SGHNT and YENEEA. The CDR3 has 16 residues. V lost 1 base to trimming and J lost 5 bases; unmatched junction nucleotides: 11. The CDR3 DNA reads TGTGCCAGCAGCTTAGGTTTTGCGACAGGGAGCCACGAGCAGTACTTC. This sequence encodes CASSLGFATGSHEQYF.

For the CDR3, the DNA is TGTGCCAGCAGTGAAACGGGGGGTGGTTCACCCCTCCACTTT. Its translation: CASSETGGGSPLHF. The V and J genes are TRBV2 and TRBJ1-6; maybe TRBD1 (5 bases). Germline lookup yields CDR1 SNHLY and CDR2 FYNNEI. This CDR3 has 14 amino acids. V lost 2 bases and J 9 bases, leaving 11 bases between the germline ends.

The rearrangement links TRBV27 to TRBJ1-2; D may be TRBD1 (6 bases). The CDR3 is made up of 15 amino acids. Germline V CDR1 and CDR2: MNHEY, SMNVEV (reference sequence). V was shortened by 6 bases and J by 4 bases, with 18 bases between the two germline ends. CDR3 region: CASSRLAEGGYGYTF. DNA for the CDR3: TGTGCCAGCAGCCGCCTCGCGGAAGGGGGCTATGGCTACACCTTC.

The V and J genes are TRBV4-1 and TRBJ1-3; D is unclear. The germline V and J ends were trimmed by 1 base and 2 bases, with 21 bases remaining between them. Germline values: CDR1 MGHRA, CDR2 YSYEKL. The CDR3 is made up of 19 amino acids. CDR3 sequence: CASSQGLTGFKETGNTIYF. The CDR3 bases are TGCGCCAGCAGCCAAGGCCTGACGGGTTTTAAAGAAACTGGAAACACCATATATTTT.

J is TRBJ2-7 and V is TRBV28; D may be TRBD1 (7 bases). CDR3 length: 17 amino acids. The germline V and J ends were trimmed by 2 bases and 3 bases, with 20 bases remaining between them. Germline V gene sequence: CDR1 MDHEN, CDR2 SYDVKM. CDR3 residues: CASSLTPIRGVDYEQYF. Here the CDR3 DNA reads TGTGCCAGCAGTTTAACCCCAATCAGGGGGGTCGACTACGAGCAGTACTTC.

The rearrangement joins TRBV5-1 to TRBJ1-3; D gene ambiguous. Trimming shortened V by 4 bases and J by 1 base, and 9 bases separated the two germline ends. CDR1 is SGHRS, CDR2 YFSETQ, per germline. The CDR3 loop spans 14 amino acids. The DNA for the CDR3 is TGCGCCAGCAGCGCCCGAGAATCTGGAAACACCATATATTTT. Protein: CASSARESGNTIYF.

The V gene is TRBV6-6, the J gene TRBJ2-7; no clear D gene. V gave up 8 bases and J gave up 6 bases, with 17 bases separating them. Germline V gene lookup returns CDR1 MNHNY and CDR2 SVGAGI (reference sequence). This CDR3 spans 13 amino acids. In DNA, the CDR3 is TGTGCCAGCTCCTTTACATCCCCGCTCGAGCAGTACTTC. Its protein is CASSFTSPLEQYF.

The chain joins TRBV6-5 to TRBJ2-3; D ambiguous. CDR1 is MNHEY, CDR2 SVGAGI, per germline. The V end was cut by 2 bases, the J end by 4 bases, with 7 bases between. CDR3 length: 13 residues. The CDR3: CASSYLRADTQYF. CDR3 coding DNA: TGTGCCAGCAGTTACCTCCGCGCAGATACGCAGTATTTT.

The V gene is TRBV2, the J gene TRBJ1-6; D not certain. The V end was cut by 5 bases, the J end by 14 bases, with 10 bases between. From germline, CDR1 is SNHLY and CDR2 FYNNEI. There are 11 residues in the CDR3. This chain's CDR3 is CASSPQEALHF. The CDR3 nucleotides read TGTGCCAGCAGTCCCCAGGAGGCCCTCCACTTT.

The chain recombines TRBV4-1 with TRBJ2-5, with 7 bases identical to TRBD2. Germline V gene sequence: CDR1 MGHRA, CDR2 YSYEKL. Losses at the gene ends were 4 bases for V and 5 bases for J; bases not matched to a gene: 10. This CDR3 spans 15 amino acids. The CDR3 DNA is TGCGCCAGCAGCCCTAGACTAGCTAGAGGTGAGACCCAGTACTTC. It codes for CASSPRLARGETQYF.

The chain uses TRBV7-9 and TRBJ1-2; 7 bases agree with TRBD1. The junction had 8 bases not matched to a gene; V was cut back by 3 bases and J by 4 bases. The CDR3 spans 15 residues. Germline V CDR1 and CDR2: SEHNR, FQNEAQ (reference sequence). As DNA, the CDR3 is TGTGCCAGCAGCTTCCTGCCGGGACAGCCCTATGGCTACACCTTC. It translates to CASSFLPGQPYGYTF.

The rearrangement links TRBV2 to TRBJ2-5; TRBD1 is a possible D gene (6 bases). Trimming left V 7 bases short and J 4 bases short, with 13 bases between. Looked up from germline, CDR1 is SNHLY and CDR2 is FYNNEI. The CDR3 runs 13 residues. The CDR3 sequence is CASNINRAETQYF. The CDR3 nucleotides are TGTGCCAGCAACATCAACAGGGCAGAGACCCAGTACTTC.

The rearrangement uses TRBV7-6 and TRBJ2-5, with TRBD2 matching 10 bases. The CDR3 has 16 amino acids. Germline trimming cut 2 bases from V and 4 bases from J; bases unmatched to any gene: 7. Germline values: CDR1 SGHVS, CDR2 FNYEAQ. As DNA, the CDR3 is TGTGCCAGCAGCTTAAGTAGCGGGGGGCCCCGAGAGACCCAGTACTTC. Translated: CASSLSSGGPRETQYF.

This clone was observed a handful of times. The chain carries TRBV6-5 and TRBJ2-1, with 11 bases that match TRBD1. J lost 7 bases, V lost 10 bases, and 9 bases had no gene match. This CDR3 has 14 amino acids. The V gene's germline CDR1 is MNHEY and CDR2 SVGAGI. DNA for the CDR3: TGTGCCACCGGGACAGGGGGATTTTCAAATGAGCAGTTCTTC. Its translation is CATGTGGFSNEQFF.

This clone was recorded a few times. The chain recombines TRBV2 with TRBJ1-1; D gene ambiguous. In germline, CDR1 is SNHLY, CDR2 FYNNEI. The ends were cut back, 3 bases at V and 3 bases at J, with 8 bases in the middle. The CDR3 totals 13 residues. The CDR3 nucleotides read TGTGCCAGCAGTGATAACAGCTACACTGAAGCTTTCTTT. Encoded protein: CASSDNSYTEAFF.

V gene TRBV7-9 combines with J gene TRBJ2-6, with no clear D. Germline loops: CDR1 SEHNR, CDR2 FQNEAQ (reference sequence). The germline V and J ends were trimmed by 7 bases and 0 bases, with 16 bases remaining between them. This CDR3 comprises 17 residues. In DNA form, the CDR3 reads TGTGCCAGCATTCCCGGGTGGCGGTCCTCTGGGGCCAACGTCCTGACTTTC. It specifies CASIPGWRSSGANVLTF.

This chain links TRBV7-9 with TRBJ1-2; D may be TRBD1 (6 bases). Germline V gene sequence: CDR1 SEHNR, CDR2 FQNEAQ (reference sequence). The CDR3 totals 12 residues. V lost 4 bases to trimming and J lost 8 bases, with 11 bases between them. The CDR3 here is CASSSDSSGYTF. Written as DNA, the CDR3 is TGTGCCAGCAGCTCGGACAGTTCAGGCTACACCTTC.

This clone was seen a handful of times. The CDR3 protein is CASSSGTALAKNIQYF. CDR3 DNA: TGTGCCAGCAGCTCAGGGACAGCGCTAGCCAAAAACATTCAGTACTTC. The V and J genes are TRBV11-2 and TRBJ2-4; TRBD1 matches at 7 bases. The germline V gene has CDR1 SGHAT and CDR2 FQNNGV. J lost 0 bases, V lost 4 bases, and 6 bases had no gene match. The CDR3 length is 16 residues.

This clone has a single count. This chain joins TRBV5-1 and TRBJ2-3, with D unresolved. The germline V and J ends were trimmed by 4 bases and 0 bases, with 12 bases remaining between them. CDR1 SGHRS and CDR2 YFSETQ come from the germline V gene. The CDR3 is 15 amino acids. The CDR3 here is CASSLGVFSTDTQYF. The DNA of the CDR3 is TGCGCCAGCAGCCTCGGAGTCTTTAGCACAGATACGCAGTATTTT.

The rearrangement links TRBV5-1 to TRBJ1-6; D remains unclear. The CDR3 length is 15 residues. The V gene's germline CDR1 is SGHRS and CDR2 YFSETQ. Trimming pared 4 bases from V and 7 bases from J, leaving 15 bases between. CDR3 sequence reads: CASSPREDGNSPLHF. The DNA for the CDR3 is TGCGCCAGCAGCCCGCGGGAGGATGGCAATTCACCCCTCCACTTT.